The 20 T cell receptor beta chains in this list originate from one sample, sequenced in a study of graft-versus-host responses after intestinal transplantation. This table comes from immunoSEQ multiplex PCR, and its TCRdb copy is limited to in-frame clones, with some not included. The sample has under 85,000 clones; around 91% are singletons. Which antigens these TCRs recognize remains unknown. The sample in question was unstimulated CD8+ T cells sorted from spleen or lymph node cells, obtained before intestinal transplant. Receptors were obtained from a human donor who received an intestinal transplant.

The rearrangement joins TRBV4-1 to TRBJ2-7; 10 positions match TRBD2. Germline loops: CDR1 MGHRA, CDR2 YSYEKL. V was clipped by 1 base and J by 2 bases; unmatched bases: 5. This CDR3 has 16 amino acids. The CDR3 DNA is TGCGCCAGCAGCCAAGGAGGGACTAGCGCGACCTACGAGCAGTACTTC. Encoded protein: CASSQGGTSATYEQYF.

The chain combines TRBV29-1 with TRBJ2-5; 7 bases line up with TRBD2. Matching the DNA end better, TRBJ2-7 makes the J call doubtful. This CDR3 region has 14 residues. CDR1 is SQVTM and CDR2 is ANQGSEA in the germline V gene. In DNA form, the CDR3 reads TGCAGCGTCCCCCAGCGGGGCGCACCCTACGAGCAGTACTTC. Translation gives CSVPQRGAPYEQYF.

The chain has TRBV21-1 and TRBJ1-4; TRBD1 was called by the table and not checked on the DNA. TRBV21-1 is flagged as a pseudogene. This CDR3 contains 14 residues. CDR3 region: CASSKGGQGPAGPF. Here the CDR3 DNA reads TGTGCCAGCAGCAAAGGGGGACAGGGGCCCGCCGGCCCTTTT.

A single count supports this clone. This chain uses TRBV27 with TRBJ2-1; perhaps TRBD1 as D (6 bases). Germline loops: CDR1 MNHEY, CDR2 SMNVEV (reference sequence). The CDR3 runs to 11 residues. The V end lost 5 bases, the J end lost 7 bases, and 6 bases lay between the germline ends. CDR3 loop: CASSRGNEQFF. CDR3 sequence (DNA): TGTGCCAGCAGTAGGGGGAATGAGCAGTTCTTC.

This clone is a singleton in its sample. The V call is TRBV4-1, the J call TRBJ1-2, with 7 positions matching TRBD1. CDR1 MGHRA and CDR2 YSYEKL come from the germline V gene. Trimming cost V 1 base and J 4 bases; bases outside gene matches: 12. The CDR3 consists of 17 residues. The DNA for the CDR3 is TGCGCCAGCAGCCAAGCGCTCTTTACGGACAGGATCTATGGCTACACCTTC. Encoded protein: CASSQALFTDRIYGYTF.

The V gene is TRBV4-2, the J gene TRBJ2-2, with a tentative D call TRBD1 (6 bases). This CDR3 is built from 13 residues. Trimming left V 4 bases short and J 4 bases short, with 7 bases between. Germline CDR1 reads LGHNA; CDR2 reads YNFKEQ. For the CDR3, the DNA is TGTGCCAGCAGCCTCAGGGGCACCGGGGAGCTGTTTTTT. As protein: CASSLRGTGELFF.

The V and J genes are TRBV4-2 and TRBJ2-6, with D perhaps TRBD1 (6 bases). The germline V gene encodes CDR1 LGHNA and CDR2 YNFKEQ. The V and J ends lost 2 bases and 1 base respectively, with 15 bases between them. The CDR3 extends over 18 amino acids. The CDR3 loop is CASSQPTGFESGANVLTF. In nucleotides, the CDR3 is TGTGCCAGCAGCCAACCTACAGGGTTTGAATCTGGGGCCAACGTCCTGACTTTC.

The genes are TRBV13 and TRBJ1-1; D is uncertain. CDR1 is PRHDT, CDR2 FYEKMQ, per germline (reference sequence). V shed 5 bases and J shed 1 base, with 8 bases lying between them. The CDR3 contains 13 residues. CDR3 region: CASSPRQNTEAFF. CDR3 DNA: TGTGCCAGCAGCCCCCGACAGAACACTGAAGCTTTCTTT.

As to this clone: The junction shows a germline mismatch at one end, possibly a read error. The CDR3 DNA sequence: TGTGCCAGCAGGGGACAGGGGGTCTTC. Its translation: CASRGQGVF. V usage is TRBV7-3 and J usage is TRBJ2-1, with 11 bases lining up with TRBD1. Germline V CDR1 and CDR2: SGHTA, FQGTGA. The length of the CDR3 is 9 residues.

The V call is TRBV12-5, the J call TRBJ2-7; D gene ambiguous. V was trimmed by 7 bases and J by 3 bases, leaving 7 bases between them. Germline V gene data show CDR1 as LGHNT and CDR2 as FRNRAP. The CDR3 is 11 residues long. The CDR3 region is CASAHSYEQYF. CDR3 nucleotide sequence: TGTGCTAGTGCCCACAGCTACGAGCAGTACTTC.

V and J are TRBV6-6 and TRBJ1-1, with no clear D. CDR1 is MNHNY and CDR2 is SVGAGI in the germline V gene (reference sequence). The CDR3 totals 14 residues. V was clipped by 0 bases and J by 1 base, with 6 bases between them. The CDR3 reads CASSYSDSNTEAFF. The CDR3 nucleotides are TGTGCCAGCAGTTACTCGGACTCGAACACTGAAGCTTTCTTT.

This clone was counted once. The chain joins TRBV6-1 to TRBJ1-5, with D perhaps TRBD1 (6 bases). Germline V gives CDR1 MNHNS, CDR2 SASEGT. The CDR3 is made up of 18 amino acids. The V end lost 4 bases, the J end lost 1 base, and 20 bases lay between the germline ends. As DNA, the CDR3 is TGTGCCAGCAGTGCGGTGGCAGGGGTGAGTGAAAGCAATCAGCCCCAGCATTTT. This codes for CASSAVAGVSESNQPQHF.

The rearrangement joins TRBV5-4 to TRBJ2-7; TRBD1 matches at 10 bases. The trim removed 5 bases at V and 2 bases at J, leaving 7 bases unmatched. Germline CDR1 is SGHNT and CDR2 is YYREEE (reference sequence). The CDR3 is made up of 15 amino acids. The CDR3 DNA follows: TGTGCCAGCAGTCCCGACGACAGGGGGCCCTACGAGCAGTACTTC. The encoded protein is CASSPDDRGPYEQYF.

This chain links TRBV6-6 with TRBJ2-5; D might be TRBD1 (5 bases). The CDR3 is 13 residues long. V lost 2 bases and J lost 5, with 9 bases in between. Germline values: CDR1 MNHNY, CDR2 SVGAGI (reference sequence). The CDR3 nucleotides read TGTGCCAGCAGTTACGCAGGGTGGGAGACCCAGTACTTC. Its protein is CASSYAGWETQYF.

This clone was observed a single time. V gene TRBV9 combines with J gene TRBJ1-2, with D maybe TRBD1 (5 bases). There are 16 residues in the CDR3. Germline assignment: CDR1 SGDLS and CDR2 YYNGEE. V was shortened by 3 bases and J by 2 bases, with 17 bases between the two germline ends. In DNA form, the CDR3 reads TGTGCCAGCAGCGGTGGGGACGGGAGGATGAACTATGGCTACACCTTC. This sequence encodes CASSGGDGRMNYGYTF.

The V and J genes are TRBV19 and TRBJ2-2; TRBD2 is a possible D gene (5 bases). The V gene lost 7 bases and the J gene lost 2 bases, with 17 bases spanning the gap. The CDR3 is 16 amino acids. Germline loops: CDR1 LNHDA, CDR2 SQIVND (reference sequence). The CDR3 bases are TGTGCCAGTACTCCGACGGGCAGACTAAACACCGGGGAGCTGTTTTTT. This codes for CASTPTGRLNTGELFF.

V usage is TRBV19 and J usage is TRBJ1-1; the match to TRBD1 covers 9 bases. The germline V gene has CDR1 LNHDA and CDR2 SQIVND (reference sequence). There are 15 residues in the CDR3. V dropped 3 bases and J dropped 1; count of bases not matched to a gene: 3. The CDR3 sequence is CASSIWGQGNTEAFF. CDR3 DNA sequence: TGTGCCAGTAGTATTTGGGGACAGGGGAACACTGAAGCTTTCTTT.

The chain couples TRBV4-1 to TRBJ2-1; a weak D match, TRBD2 (5 bases). The V and J ends lost 10 bases and 7 bases respectively, with 20 bases between them. This CDR3 is 14 amino acids long. Per the germline V gene, CDR1 is MGHRA and CDR2 is YSYEKL. The CDR3 here is CATGRSIGDNEQFF. DNA for the CDR3: TGCGCCACCGGTCGGTCGATCGGGGATAATGAGCAGTTCTTC.

The chain employs TRBV19 and TRBJ2-5; TRBD1 matches 8 bases. The CDR3 loop spans 13 amino acids. Looked up from germline, CDR1 is LNHDA and CDR2 is SQIVND (reference sequence). The ends lost 5 bases at V and 5 bases at J; junction bases unmatched: 4. CDR3 in amino acids: CASSPGGRETQYF. CDR3 bases: TGTGCCAGTAGTCCAGGGGGCAGGGAGACCCAGTACTTC.

This clone was picked up one time. The chain carries TRBV2 and TRBJ1-6, with D unresolved. Germline V lookup: CDR1 SNHLY, CDR2 FYNNEI. This CDR3 is 15 amino acids long. V shed 6 bases and J shed 0 bases, with 9 bases lying between them. The CDR3 nucleotides read TGTGCCAGCAGGGAGGACGGCTCCTATAATTCACCCCTCCACTTT. It codes for CASREDGSYNSPLHF.